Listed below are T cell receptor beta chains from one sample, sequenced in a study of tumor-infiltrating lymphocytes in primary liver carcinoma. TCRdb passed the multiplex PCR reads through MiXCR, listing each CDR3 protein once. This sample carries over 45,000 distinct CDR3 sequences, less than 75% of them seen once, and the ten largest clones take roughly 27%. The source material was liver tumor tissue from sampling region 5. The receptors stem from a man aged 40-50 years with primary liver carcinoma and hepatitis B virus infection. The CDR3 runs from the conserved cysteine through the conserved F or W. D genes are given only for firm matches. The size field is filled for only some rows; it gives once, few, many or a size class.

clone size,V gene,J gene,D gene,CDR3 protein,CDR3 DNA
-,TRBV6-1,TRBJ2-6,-,CVSNPGSSPGANVLTF,TGTGTCAGCAATCCAGGGAGTTCCCCTGGGGCCAACGTCCTGACTTTC
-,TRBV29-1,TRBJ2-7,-,CNAELGNNGDQYF,TGCAACGCCGAGCTGGGCAATAATGGCGATCAGTACTTC
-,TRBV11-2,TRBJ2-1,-,CASSLDGAYGQFF,TGTGCCAGCAGCTTAGATGGTGCCTATGGGCAGTTCTTC
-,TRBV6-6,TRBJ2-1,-,CASSQVGGLFF,TGTGCCAGCAGTCAGGTTGGGGGGCTGTTCTTC
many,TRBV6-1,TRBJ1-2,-,CASSVKQAIYGYTF,TGTGCCAGCAGTGTGAAGCAAGCTATCTATGGCTACACCTTC
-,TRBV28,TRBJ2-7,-,CANRVGGREQYF,TGTGCCAACAGGGTGGGGGGGCGCGAGCAGTACTTC
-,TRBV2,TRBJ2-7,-,CASAVTVHYEQYF,TGTGCGAGCGCCGTGACAGTTCACTACGAGCAGTACTTC
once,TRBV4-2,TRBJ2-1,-,CASNRHQGNEQFF,TGTGCCAGCAACCGACATCAGGGCAATGAGCAGTTCTTC
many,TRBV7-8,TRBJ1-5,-,CASTGGSYSNQPQHF,TGTGCCAGCACTGGGGGTAGCTATAGCAATCAGCCCCAGCATTTT
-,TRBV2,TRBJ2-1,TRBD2,CVSIVGVAGRDEQFF,TGTGTCAGCATTGTTGGTGTAGCGGGAAGGGATGAGCAGTTCTTC
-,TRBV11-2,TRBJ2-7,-,CASSLSMGIPYELYF,TGTGCCAGCAGCCTATCTATGGGAATACCCTACGAGCTGTACTTC
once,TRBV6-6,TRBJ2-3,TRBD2,CVSSLPSGIRDTQYF,TGTGTCAGCAGTCTTCCTAGCGGGATTCGAGATACGCAGTATTTT
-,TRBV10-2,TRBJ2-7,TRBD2,CASSHGVAGEDEEYF,TGCGCCAGCAGCCACGGAGTAGCGGGAGAAGACGAGGAGTACTTC
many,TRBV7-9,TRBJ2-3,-,CASQGGGPSTDTQYF,TGTGCCAGCCAGGGGGGAGGACCTAGCACAGATACGCAGTATTTT
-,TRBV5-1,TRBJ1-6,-,CASSLAYSPPHF,TGCGCCAGCAGCTTGGCGTATTCACCCCCCCACTTT
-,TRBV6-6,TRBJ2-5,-,CASSVASRETQHF,TGTGCCAGCAGCGTGGCTAGTCGAGAGACCCAGCACTTC
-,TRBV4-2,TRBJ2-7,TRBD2,CASSHVSSGSSYEQYF,TGTGCCAGCAGTCATGTCTCTAGCGGGAGCTCCTACGAGCAGTACTTC
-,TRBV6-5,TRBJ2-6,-,CASCLCTGMKAGANVLAF,TGTGCCAGCTGTCTTTGTACAGGGATGAAAGCTGGGGCCAACGTCCTGGCTTTC
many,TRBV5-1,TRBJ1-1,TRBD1,CASSPGQMNTEAFF,TGCGCCAGCAGCCCGGGACAGATGAACACTGAAGCTTTCTTT
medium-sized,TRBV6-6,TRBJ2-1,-,CARMNLHSYNEQFF,TGTGCCAGGATGAACCTGCACTCCTACAATGAGCAGTTCTTC
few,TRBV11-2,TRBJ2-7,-,CVSSLAYGPYEQYF,TGTGTCAGCAGCTTAGCTTACGGCCCCTACGAGCAGTACTTC
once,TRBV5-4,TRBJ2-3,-,CASSSPGRSSIDTQYF,TGCGCCAGCAGCTCTCCGGGACGTTCGAGCATAGATACCCAGTATTTT
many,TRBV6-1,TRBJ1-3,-,CASSEAGRFSPDTIYF,TGTGCCAGCAGTGAAGCAGGACGGTTCTCTCCGGACACCATATATTTT
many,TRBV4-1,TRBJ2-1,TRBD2,CASSQSGRADEQFF,TGCGCCAGCAGCCAAAGCGGGAGGGCGGATGAGCAGTTCTTC
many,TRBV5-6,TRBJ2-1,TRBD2,CASSFSRDYSYNEQFF,TGTGCCAGCAGCTTTTCACGGGACTACTCCTACAATGAGCAGTTCTTC
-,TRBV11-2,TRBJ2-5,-,CASSLDILETQYF,TGCGCCAGCAGCTTAGATATTCTGGAGACCCAGTATTTC
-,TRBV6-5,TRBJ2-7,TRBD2,CVSRSEGLAYEQYF,TGTGTCTCCAGGTCGGAGGGACTAGCGTACGAGCAGTACTTC
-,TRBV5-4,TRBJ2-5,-,CSSSLVSGEETQYF,TGTTCCAGCAGCTTGGTGTCAGGCGAAGAGACCCAGTACTTC
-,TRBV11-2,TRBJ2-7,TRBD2,CVNSASGRALEEQYF,TGTGTCAACAGTGCTAGCGGGAGGGCCCTAGAAGAGCAGTACTTC
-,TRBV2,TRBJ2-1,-,CASRSRTSNNEQFF,TGTGCCAGCAGGTCCAGGACATCAAACAATGAGCAGTTCTTC
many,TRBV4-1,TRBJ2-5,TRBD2,CASSQGTSGRGETQYF,TGCGCCAGCAGCCAAGGGACTAGCGGGAGAGGAGAGACCCAGTACTTC
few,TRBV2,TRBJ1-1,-,CASFPDRYTEAFF,TGTGCCAGTTTCCCCGACAGATACACTGAAGCTTTCTTT
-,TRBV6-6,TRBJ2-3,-,CASSHLRGSTDTQYF,TGTGCCAGCAGTCATCTCAGGGGAAGCACAGATACGCAGTACTTT
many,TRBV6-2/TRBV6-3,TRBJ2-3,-,CASGETASTDTQYF,TGTGCCAGCGGTGAGACAGCCTCCACAGATACGCAGTATTTT
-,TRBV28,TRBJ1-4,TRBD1,CAGRRDSRNEKLFF,TGTGCCGGCAGACGGGACAGTCGAAATGAAAAACTGTTTTTT
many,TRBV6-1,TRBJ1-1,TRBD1,CASSDQGARTEAFF,TGTGCCAGCAGCGATCAGGGGGCTCGCACTGAAGCTTTCTTT
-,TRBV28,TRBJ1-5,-,CTSSPGDLGQPQHF,TGTACCAGCAGCCCCGGGGACCTGGGTCAGCCCCAGCATTTT
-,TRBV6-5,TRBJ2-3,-,CASSSQAPGTQYF,TGTGCCAGCAGTTCCCAGGCTCCGGGTACGCAGTATTTT
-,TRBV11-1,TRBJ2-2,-,CASSPGSTGELFF,TGTGCCAGCAGCCCAGGAAGCACCGGGGAGCTCTTTTTT
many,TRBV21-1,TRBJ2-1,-,CAIRPSPSYNEQFF,TGTGCCATCCGACCCTCCCCCTCCTACAATGAGCAGTTCTTC
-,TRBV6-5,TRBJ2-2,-,CVSDYAVDGTGELFF,TGTGTCAGCGATTACGCAGTGGACGGCACCGGGGAGCTGTTTTTT
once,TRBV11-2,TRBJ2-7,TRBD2,CASSLSVGLAGGGYERYF,TGTGCCAGCAGCTTATCCGTGGGACTAGCGGGGGGGGGGTACGAGCGGTACTTC
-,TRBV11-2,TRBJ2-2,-,CASSPRVGGISGELFF,TGTGCCAGCAGCCCACGGGTGGGCGGGATATCCGGGGAGTTGTTCTTT
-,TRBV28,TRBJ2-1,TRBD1,CASSSPGQGARYEQFF,TGTGCCAGCAGTTCCCCTGGACAGGGGGCGCGGTATGAGCAGTTCTTC
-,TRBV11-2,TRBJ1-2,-,CDRSLEGNYGHTF,TGTGACAGGAGCTTAGAGGGGAACTATGGCCACACCTTC
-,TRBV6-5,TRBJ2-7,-,CVSSRASGYEQYF,TGCGTCAGCAGCCGCGCGAGCGGCTACGAGCAGTACTTC
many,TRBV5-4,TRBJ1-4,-,CASSPEEGNEKLFF,TGTGCCAGCAGCCCAGAAGAGGGCAATGAAAAACTGTTTTTT
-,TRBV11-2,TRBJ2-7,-,CASILIDTAYEQYF,TGTGCTAGCATCTTAATTGACACTGCCTACGAGCAGTACTTC
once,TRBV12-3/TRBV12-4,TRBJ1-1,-,CASSSRGRGAFF,TGTGCCAGTAGTTCCCGGGGACGTGGAGCTTTCTTT
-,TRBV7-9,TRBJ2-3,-,CASSWRDEYTETQYF,TGTGCCAGCAGCTGGAGGGACGAATACACAGAAACGCAGTATTTT
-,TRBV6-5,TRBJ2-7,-,CASSYEDGSSYDQYF,TGTGCCAGCAGTTACGAGGATGGGAGCTCCTACGACCAGTACTTC